The 28 T cell receptor beta chains below come from one sample, sequenced in a study of OX40 agonist ivuxolimab in advanced cancers. The library relied on the immunoSEQ multiplex PCR assay. TCRdb limited this immuneACCESS table to in-frame rearrangements with V and J called. A share of clones is missing; checked studies link under half to unresolved V genes, and the rest is unexplained. The sample has 50,000 to 65,000 clones on record, 75% to 85% of them singletons. The top ten clones comprise approximately 0.69% of the sample. This specimen consisted of CD4+ or CD8+ T cells sorted from blood, obtained in a trial of the OX40 agonist ivuxolimab. These TCRs come from an adult with an advanced solid tumor such as melanoma, head and neck, liver or kidney cancer.

The rearrangement joins TRBV19 to TRBJ1-1, with unresolved D. The CDR3 has 13 amino acids. V shed 4 bases and J shed 4 bases, with 10 bases lying between them. CDR1 is LNHDA, CDR2 SQIVND, per germline (reference sequence). The DNA of the CDR3 is TGTGCCAGTAGTAGGGTTACGGCCACTGAAGCTTTCTTT. It is translated as CASSRVTATEAFF.

This chain uses TRBV7-9 with TRBJ1-3, with D possibly TRBD1 on 5 matching bases. The ends were cut back, 11 bases at V and 2 bases at J, with 10 bases in the middle. The CDR3 totals 12 residues. Germline V gives CDR1 SEHNR, CDR2 FQNEAQ (reference sequence). As DNA, the CDR3 is TGTGCCGGAGGGGAGGCTGGAAACACCATATATTTT. It is translated as CAGGEAGNTIYF.

The J gene is TRBJ2-4, the V gene TRBV19; D tentatively fits TRBD1 or TRBD2 (5 bases each). In germline, CDR1 is LNHDA, CDR2 SQIVND (reference sequence). Trimming took 5 bases from V and 5 from J, leaving 16 bases between them. CDR3 length equals 15 residues. The CDR3: CASSGRDGAENIQYF. The CDR3 nucleotides are TGTGCCAGTAGTGGTAGGGACGGCGCTGAAAACATTCAGTACTTC.

The rearrangement links TRBV7-3 to TRBJ1-5; D is unclear. The length of the CDR3 is 16 residues. Trimming took off 5 bases at V and 3 bases at J, with 17 bases between the two ends. The V gene's germline CDR1 is SGHTA and CDR2 FQGTGA. The CDR3 DNA reads as TGTGCCAGCAGCCCAGGAAGGACTTGGCCCAATCAGCCCCAGCATTTT. The encoded protein is CASSPGRTWPNQPQHF.

The chain carries TRBV27 and TRBJ2-7; TRBD1 matches 7 bases. J gave up 0 bases and V 8 bases, and 4 bases lay outside the gene matches. CDR1 is MNHEY and CDR2 is SMNVEV in the germline V gene (reference sequence). There are 13 residues in the CDR3. The CDR3 DNA reads as TGTGCCAGCCACAGGGGTAGCTCCTACGAGCAGTACTTC. Translation gives CASHRGSSYEQYF.

This chain joins TRBV10-2 and TRBJ1-5; D unresolved. Germline V gene data show CDR1 as WSHSY and CDR2 as SAAADI. With 1 base removed from V and 7 bases from J, the gap between germline ends came to 8 bases. The CDR3 runs to 13 residues. The CDR3 DNA reads as TGCGCCAGCAGTGAGTGGAGAGACCAGCCCCAGCATTTT. Its protein product is CASSEWRDQPQHF.

J is TRBJ2-7 and V is TRBV5-1; TRBD1 or TRBD2 may be the D gene (5 bases each). Germline-derived CDR1 and CDR2 are SGHRS and YFSETQ. The V end was cut by 5 bases, the J end by 4 bases, with 13 bases between. This CDR3 contains 13 residues. The CDR3 region has the DNA TGCGCCAGCAGTTGGGGGTCTGGGTACGAGCAGTACTTC. Its protein is CASSWGSGYEQYF.

The chain carries TRBV2 and TRBJ1-1, with a tentative D call TRBD1 (5 bases). This CDR3 has 16 residues. V lost 4 bases and J 2 bases, leaving 17 bases between the germline ends. Germline values: CDR1 SNHLY, CDR2 FYNNEI. Here the CDR3 reads CASSGQGHSLNTEAFF. CDR3 in DNA: TGTGCCAGCAGTGGGCAGGGCCACTCTTTAAACACTGAAGCTTTCTTT.

The rearrangement joins TRBV6-1 to TRBJ2-7; 7 bases fit TRBD2. CDR1 MNHNS and CDR2 SASEGT come from the germline V gene. This CDR3 is 15 amino acids long. After removal of 7 bases from V and 1 base from J, the junction contained 10 bases not matched to a gene. The CDR3 bases are TGTGCCAGCAACCCCGCGGGGGTAAGGTCCTACGAGCAGTACTTC. Its translation is CASNPAGVRSYEQYF.

The chain employs TRBV5-4 and TRBJ2-5, with 12 bases fitting TRBD2. After removal of 3 bases from V and 5 bases from J, the junction contained 5 bases not matched to a gene. Germline lookup yields CDR1 SGHNT and CDR2 YYREEE (reference sequence). The CDR3 length is 15 residues. CDR3 loop: CASSSTSGGGETQYF. In DNA form, the CDR3 reads TGTGCCAGCAGCTCGACTAGCGGGGGAGGGGAGACCCAGTACTTC.

The chain employs TRBV15 and TRBJ2-5, with D perhaps TRBD1 or TRBD2 (5 bases each). V lost 3 bases to trimming and J lost 3 bases, with 17 bases between them. Germline V CDR1 and CDR2: LNHNV, YYDKDF (reference sequence). This CDR3 spans 16 amino acids. CDR3 amino acids: CATSRGRDPWKETQYF. The CDR3 bases are TGTGCCACCAGCAGGGGTCGGGACCCTTGGAAAGAGACCCAGTACTTC.

This chain uses TRBV6-1 with TRBJ1-1; no definite D call. The CDR3 extends over 12 amino acids. From germline, CDR1 is MNHNS and CDR2 SASEGT. The V gene lost 2 bases and the J gene lost 8 bases, with 9 bases spanning the gap. The CDR3 loop is CASSETLTEAFF. CDR3 nucleotides: TGTGCCAGCAGTGAAACTCTTACAGAAGCTTTCTTT.

The genes are TRBV19 and TRBJ2-2; tentatively, D is TRBD1 (6 bases). Germline-derived CDR1 and CDR2 are LNHDA and SQIVND (reference sequence). The CDR3 spans 14 residues. Trimming cost V 7 bases and J 1 base, with 10 bases left between them. The CDR3 here is CASTQGRNTGELFF. The CDR3, as DNA: TGTGCCAGTACCCAGGGGAGGAACACCGGGGAGCTGTTTTTT.

The V and J genes are TRBV18 and TRBJ1-5; no definite D call. The CDR3 extends over 13 amino acids. With 3 bases removed from V and 5 bases from J, the gap between germline ends came to 8 bases. Germline CDR1 reads KGHSH; CDR2 reads LQKENI. CDR3 sequence reads: CASSPSGDQPQHF. DNA of the CDR3: TGTGCCAGCTCACCTTCGGGTGATCAGCCCCAGCATTTT.

Here the CDR3 reads CASGQISGELFF. CDR3 DNA sequence: TGTGCCAGCGGACAGATAAGCGGGGAGCTGTTTTTT. The V call is TRBV2, the J call TRBJ2-2; weak D call: TRBD1 (6 bases). Trimming pared 8 bases from V and 7 bases from J, leaving 11 bases between. The CDR3 contains 12 residues. Germline V gene sequence: CDR1 SNHLY, CDR2 FYNNEI.

The CDR3 here is CASSPPGQGAYEQYF. For the CDR3, the DNA is TGTGCCAGCAGTCCACCGGGACAGGGGGCCTACGAGCAGTACTTC. This chain uses TRBV27 with TRBJ2-7; 11 nucleotides agree with TRBD1. CDR1 and CDR2 from the germline V gene are MNHEY and SMNVEV (reference sequence). This CDR3 is 15 amino acids long. The trim removed 5 bases at V and 2 bases at J, leaving 5 bases unmatched.

The chain joins TRBV5-4 to TRBJ2-7; 8 positions match TRBD1. The CDR3 is 15 amino acids. The V segment lost 2 bases and the J segment 1 base; nucleotides outside the gene matches: 5. Germline V gene data show CDR1 as SGHNT and CDR2 as YYREEE (reference sequence). Here the CDR3 reads CASSLRTGPSYEQYF. CDR3 coding DNA: TGTGCCAGCAGCTTAAGGACAGGGCCTTCCTACGAGCAGTACTTC.

The gene calls are TRBV11-2 and TRBJ2-2; D gene ambiguous. In germline, CDR1 is SGHAT, CDR2 FQNNGV. This CDR3 comprises 13 residues. Trimming took 1 base from V and 5 from J, leaving 5 bases between them. CDR3 sequence: CASSLVRTGELFF. The CDR3 DNA reads as TGTGCCAGCAGCTTAGTGAGGACCGGGGAGCTGTTTTTT.

The chain combines TRBV25-1 with TRBJ1-2; possibly TRBD1 for D (6 bases). V dropped 8 bases and J dropped 4 bases, with 17 bases sitting between them. The CDR3 contains 14 residues. Germline loops: CDR1 MGHDK, CDR2 SYGVNS. Written as DNA, the CDR3 is TGTGCCAGCTCTCCACCTGGACAGTTCTATGGCTACACCTTC. Translating it yields CASSPPGQFYGYTF.

The chain uses TRBV5-6 and TRBJ1-2, with D tentatively TRBD1 (6 bases). The CDR3 has 13 residues. Deletions cut 3 bases from V and 2 bases from J, with 8 bases between. Germline CDR1 and CDR2: SGHDT and YYEEEE. This chain's CDR3 is CASSYTGNYGYTF. For the CDR3, the DNA is TGTGCCAGCAGCTACACAGGGAACTATGGCTACACCTTC.

This chain connects TRBV7-2 to TRBJ2-5, with D uncertain. The V gene's germline CDR1 is SGHTA and CDR2 FQGNSA. The CDR3 is made up of 14 amino acids. V lost 4 bases, J lost 4 bases, and 13 bases lay in between. In DNA, the CDR3 is TGTGCCAGCAGCTCCAGGCCGGGCCCAGAGACCCAGTACTTC. Protein: CASSSRPGPETQYF.

This chain links TRBV11-1 with TRBJ2-3, with D maybe TRBD2 (6 bases). Germline V lookup: CDR1 SGHAT, CDR2 FQDESV (reference sequence). V lost 5 bases and J 4 bases, leaving 13 bases between the germline ends. The CDR3 has 14 amino acids. The CDR3 DNA is TGTGCCAGCAGCCCCCTAACTAGCTCAGATACGCAGTATTTT. The encoded protein is CASSPLTSSDTQYF.

This chain links TRBV4-2 with TRBJ2-7; 7 positions agree with TRBD2. The CDR3 is made up of 17 amino acids. The V gene's germline CDR1 is LGHNA and CDR2 YNFKEQ. V shed 1 base and J 2 bases; nucleotides not matched to a gene: 11. The CDR3 is CASSQGPTSEPPYEQYF. The CDR3 bases are TGTGCCAGCAGCCAAGGCCCAACTAGCGAACCACCCTACGAGCAGTACTTC.

The chain combines TRBV5-4 with TRBJ2-7; the D gene is possibly TRBD1 (6 bases). The CDR3 covers 13 residues. Trimming left V 0 bases short and J 7 bases short, with 11 bases between. CDR1 and CDR2 (germline): SGHNT, YYREEE (reference sequence). In nucleotides, the CDR3 is TGTGCCAGCAGCTTGGAAATAGGGGGTGAGCAGTACTTC. This codes for CASSLEIGGEQYF.

The chain combines TRBV6-5 with TRBJ1-6; D remains unclear. Germline loops: CDR1 MNHEY, CDR2 SVGAGI. V was trimmed by 5 bases and J by 10 bases, leaving 12 bases between them. This CDR3 spans 13 amino acids. CDR3 DNA: TGTGCCAGCAGTGAAATTGGGGAATCACCCCTCCACTTT. Protein: CASSEIGESPLHF.

The chain combines TRBV7-6 with TRBJ1-1, with TRBD1 as a possible D gene (6 bases). The CDR3 is made up of 14 amino acids. V was shortened by 1 base and J by 10 bases, with 16 bases between the two germline ends. The germline gives CDR1 SGHVS, CDR2 FNYEAQ. The CDR3 DNA follows: TGTGCCAGCAGCTTAGATGCAGGGGCGAGGGGAGCTTTCTTT. Translating it yields CASSLDAGARGAFF.

The V call is TRBV4-1, the J call TRBJ2-7, with D tentatively TRBD2 (6 bases). V was pared by 2 bases and J by 7 bases, with 27 bases between. CDR3 length: 18 amino acids. CDR1 and CDR2 (germline): MGHRA, YSYEKL. The CDR3 bases are TGCGCCAGCAGCCAATCCCGGGACCGAGGACGGTCAGGAGGGGAGCAGTACTTC. Translated: CASSQSRDRGRSGGEQYF.

This rearrangement joins TRBV11-2 to TRBJ2-2; 9 bases match TRBD1. Germline V lookup: CDR1 SGHAT, CDR2 FQNNGV. This CDR3 is 16 amino acids long. The V segment lost 2 bases and the J segment 4 bases; nucleotides outside the gene matches: 5. The CDR3 DNA follows: TGTGCCAGCAGCTTATCACAGGGGGCGTCCACCGGGGAGCTGTTTTTT. It is translated as CASSLSQGASTGELFF. Together with reference TRBV11-2 and TRBJ2-2, the CDR3 gives the full variable domain: EAGVAQSPRYKIIEKRQSVAFWCNPISGHATLYWYQQILGQGPKLLIQFQNNGVVDDSQLPKDRFSAERLKGVDSTLKIQPAKLEDSAVYLCASSLSQGASTGELFFGEGSRLTVL.